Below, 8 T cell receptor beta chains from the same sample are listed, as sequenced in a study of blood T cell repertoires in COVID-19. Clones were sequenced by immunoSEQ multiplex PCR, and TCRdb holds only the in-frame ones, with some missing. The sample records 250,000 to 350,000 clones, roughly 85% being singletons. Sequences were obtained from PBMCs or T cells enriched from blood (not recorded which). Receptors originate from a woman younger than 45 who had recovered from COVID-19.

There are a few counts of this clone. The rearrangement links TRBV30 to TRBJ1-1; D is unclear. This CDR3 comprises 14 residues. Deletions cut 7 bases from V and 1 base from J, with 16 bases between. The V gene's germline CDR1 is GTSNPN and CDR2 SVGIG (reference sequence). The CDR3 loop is CAYVSREGNTEAFF. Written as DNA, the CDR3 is TGTGCCTATGTGAGTCGGGAGGGGAACACTGAAGCTTTCTTT.

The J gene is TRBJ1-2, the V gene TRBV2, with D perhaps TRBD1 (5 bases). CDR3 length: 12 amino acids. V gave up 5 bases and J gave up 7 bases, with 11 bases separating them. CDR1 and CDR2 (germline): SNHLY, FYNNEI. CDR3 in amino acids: CASSNDQGGYTF. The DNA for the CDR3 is TGTGCCAGCAGTAATGATCAGGGTGGCTACACCTTC.

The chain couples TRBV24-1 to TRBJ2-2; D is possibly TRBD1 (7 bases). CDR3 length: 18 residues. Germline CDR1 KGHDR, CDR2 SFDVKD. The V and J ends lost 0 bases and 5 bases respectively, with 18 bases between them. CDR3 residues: CATSDLQGGLNSTGELFF. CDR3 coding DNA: TGTGCCACCAGTGATTTGCAGGGGGGCCTAAATAGTACCGGGGAGCTGTTTTTT.

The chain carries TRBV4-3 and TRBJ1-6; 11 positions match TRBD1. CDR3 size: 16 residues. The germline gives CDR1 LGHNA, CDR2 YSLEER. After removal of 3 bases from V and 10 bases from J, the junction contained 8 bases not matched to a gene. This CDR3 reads CASSQAGQGARSPLHF. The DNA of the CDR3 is TGCGCCAGCAGCCAGGCCGGACAGGGGGCTCGATCACCCCTCCACTTT.

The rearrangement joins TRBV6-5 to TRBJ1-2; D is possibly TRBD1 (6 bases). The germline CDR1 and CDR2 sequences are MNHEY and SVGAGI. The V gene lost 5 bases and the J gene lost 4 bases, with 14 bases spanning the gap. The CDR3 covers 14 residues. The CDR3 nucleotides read TGTGCCAGCAGTCACCGGACAGAAGGCTATGGCTACACCTTC. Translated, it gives CASSHRTEGYGYTF.

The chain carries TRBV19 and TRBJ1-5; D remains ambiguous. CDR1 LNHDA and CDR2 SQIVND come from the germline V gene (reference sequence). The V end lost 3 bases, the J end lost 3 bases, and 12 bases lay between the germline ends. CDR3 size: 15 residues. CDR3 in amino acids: CASSIGEGTNQPQHF. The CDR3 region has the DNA TGTGCCAGTAGTATCGGGGAGGGCACCAATCAGCCCCAGCATTTT. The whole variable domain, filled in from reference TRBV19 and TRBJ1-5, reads DGGITQSPKYLFRKEGQNVTLSCEQNLNHDAMYWYRQDPGQGLRLIYYSQIVNDFQKGDIAEGYSVSREKKESFPLTVTSAQKNPTAFYLCASSIGEGTNQPQHFGDGTRLSIL.

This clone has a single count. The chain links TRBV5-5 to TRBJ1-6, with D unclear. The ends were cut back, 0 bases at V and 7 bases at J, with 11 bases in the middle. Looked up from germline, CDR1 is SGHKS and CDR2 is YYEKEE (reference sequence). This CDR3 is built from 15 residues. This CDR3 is CASSLDARRNSPLHF. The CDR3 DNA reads TGTGCCAGCAGCTTGGACGCCCGGAGGAATTCACCCCTCCACTTT.

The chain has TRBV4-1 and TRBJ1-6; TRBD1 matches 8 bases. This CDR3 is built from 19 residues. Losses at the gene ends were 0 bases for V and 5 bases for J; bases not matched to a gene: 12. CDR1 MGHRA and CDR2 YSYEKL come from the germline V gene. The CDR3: CASSQDRGQDRANNSPLHF. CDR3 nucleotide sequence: TGCGCCAGCAGCCAAGATAGGGGACAGGACAGGGCAAATAATTCACCCCTCCACTTT.